This is a list of T cell receptor beta chains from one sample in a study of Graves' ophthalmopathy and Graves' hyperthyroidism. TCRdb ran MiXCR on the multiplex PCR reads and lists one entry per CDR3 protein. The sample records almost 400,000 distinct CDR3 sequences, around 20% being singletons. Source material: peripheral blood. These receptors were collected from a woman in her late teens or twenties with Graves' ophthalmopathy. Each CDR3 is given with its conserved first and last residue. D genes are given only for firm matches. Size tells how often a clone was seen (once, few, many) or the class of an expanded clone, and some rows leave it out.

j_call v_call clone_size cdr3_length d_call cdr3_nt cdr3_aa
TRBJ1-1 TRBV18 - 15 - TGTGCCAGCTCACCACCAACAAGCCTGAACACTGAAGCTTTCTTT CASSPPTSLNTEAFF
TRBJ1-5 TRBV2 many 14 TRBD1 TGTGCCAGGGGGGGGGACAGTAGCAATCAGCCCCAGCATTTT CARGGDSSNQPQHF
TRBJ1-2 TRBV7-8 many 14 - TGTGCCAGCAGCCTAGACAGACTCAACTATGGCTACACCTTC CASSLDRLNYGYTF
TRBJ1-2 TRBV15 many 16 - TGTGCCACCAGCAGAGACGGGGGCAGCGGGCTCTATGGCTACACCTTC CATSRDGGSGLYGYTF
TRBJ1-1 TRBV20-1 - 15 - TGCAGTGCCTGTCAACCGAGGGGCAGGGCCTCTGAAGCTTTCTTT CSACQPRGRASEAFF
TRBJ2-7 TRBV19 many 13 - TGTGCCAGTAGTAACCAGGGGTCCTACGAGCAGTACTTC CASSNQGSYEQYF
TRBJ1-1 TRBV20-1 many 12 - TGCAGTGCCTCCTCGGGGGGCCCTGAAGCTTTCTTT CSASSGGPEAFF
TRBJ2-7 TRBV5-1 many 16 - TGCGCCAGCAGCTTGGCAGGTTGGCAGGGCAGCTACGAGCAGTACTTC CASSLAGWQGSYEQYF
TRBJ1-6 TRBV7-3 - 13 - TGTGCCAGCAGTATAAGTCATAATTCACCCCTCCACTTT CASSISHNSPLHF
TRBJ2-7 TRBV20-1 many 14 - TGCAGTGCTAGAGATGGAGAGATATTCTACGAGCAGTACTTC CSARDGEIFYEQYF
TRBJ2-7 TRBV28 - 14 TRBD1 TGTGCCAGCAGTTCTTACAGGGGGGACTACGAGCAGTACTTC CASSSYRGDYEQYF
TRBJ1-2 TRBV12-3/TRBV12-4 many 14 TRBD1 TGTGCCAGCATAAGGGACAGGGGGACCTATGGCTACACCTTC CASIRDRGTYGYTF
TRBJ2-2 TRBV6-1 many 16 - TGTGCCAGCCGGGGGGCGGGGGCTTCGGGAACCGGGGAGCTGTTTTTT CASRGAGASGTGELFF
TRBJ2-7 TRBV6-2/TRBV6-3 many 13 TRBD1 TGTGCCGCAAAAGGGACAGCCTCCTACGAGCAGTACTTC CAAKGTASYEQYF
TRBJ1-2 TRBV7-9 many 18 - TGTGCCAGCAGCTTAGCCCTCGCGGGGTGGGATTTGGGCTATGGCTACACCTTC CASSLALAGWDLGYGYTF
TRBJ2-7 TRBV11-2 many 15 TRBD2 TGTGCCAGCACCCCACCCTTGCGGGGGTTGGACGAGCAGTACTTC CASTPPLRGLDEQYF
TRBJ2-5 TRBV20-1 many 17 TRBD2 TGCAGTGCTAGAGATTCGAGTCGGACTAGCTGGCAAGAGACCCAGTACTTC CSARDSSRTSWQETQYF
TRBJ1-1 TRBV6-5 - 15 TRBD1 TGTGCCAGCAGTTCACACGGACAGGGGAACACTGAAGCTTTCTTT CASSSHGQGNTEAFF
TRBJ2-7 TRBV5-5 many 16 TRBD2 TGTGCCAGCAGCTTAGAAATGACGCGGGGGTTCTACGAGCAGTACTTC CASSLEMTRGFYEQYF
TRBJ2-2 TRBV28 many 15 TRBD1 TGTGCCAGCAGTTTATATGGGACAGGGACCGGGGAGCTGTTTTTT CASSLYGTGTGELFF
TRBJ2-7 TRBV6-1 many 14 - TGTGCCAGCAGTCGCCTGAGTGGCTCCTACGAGCAGTACTTC CASSRLSGSYEQYF
TRBJ1-1 TRBV6-2/TRBV6-3 many 13 - TGTGCCAGCAGACATGGGGGCAGGGCTGAAGCTTTCTTT CASRHGGRAEAFF
TRBJ2-7 TRBV6-1 - 14 TRBD1 TGTGCCAGCAGATCGGACAGGGGCAGCTACGAGCAGTACTTC CASRSDRGSYEQYF